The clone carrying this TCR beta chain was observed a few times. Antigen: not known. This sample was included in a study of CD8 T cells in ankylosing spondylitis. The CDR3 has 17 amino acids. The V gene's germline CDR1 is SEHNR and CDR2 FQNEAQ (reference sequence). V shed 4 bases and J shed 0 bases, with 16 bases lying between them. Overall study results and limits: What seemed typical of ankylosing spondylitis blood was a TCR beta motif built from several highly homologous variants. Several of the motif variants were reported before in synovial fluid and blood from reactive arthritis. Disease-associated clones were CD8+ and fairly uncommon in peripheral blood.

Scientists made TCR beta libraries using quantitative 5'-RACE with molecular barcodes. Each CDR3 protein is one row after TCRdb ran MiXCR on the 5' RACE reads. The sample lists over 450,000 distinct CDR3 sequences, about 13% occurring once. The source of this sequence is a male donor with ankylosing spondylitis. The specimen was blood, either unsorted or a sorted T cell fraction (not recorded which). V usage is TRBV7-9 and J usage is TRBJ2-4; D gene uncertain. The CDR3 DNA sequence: TGTGCCAGCAGCTCGAAGCAGGCTATTATAGCCAAAAACATTCAGTACTTC. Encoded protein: CASSSKQAIIAKNIQYF.